This T cell receptor (beta chain) came from a study of OX40 agonist ivuxolimab in advanced cancers. Points from the study as a whole: CD4+ T cells averaged fewer expanded clones than CD8+ T cells.

Germline V lookup: CDR1 SGHKS, CDR2 YYEKEE (reference sequence). The CDR3 contains 14 residues. Between the trimmed V and J ends, which lost 7 bases and 2 bases, there was a span of 16 bases. As for this clone: Its antigen is as yet unknown.

The repertoire was sequenced with immunoSEQ multiplex PCR; TCRdb's copy has only in-frame clones and lacks some. The table records 75,000 to 100,000 clones, 84% of them present only once. The clonotype originates from an adult with an advanced solid tumor such as melanoma, head and neck, liver or kidney cancer. The chain joins TRBV5-5 to TRBJ2-7; D might be TRBD1 (5 bases). Sequencing was performed on CD4+ or CD8+ T cells sorted from blood, taken in a trial of the OX40 agonist ivuxolimab. The CDR3 DNA sequence: TGTGCCAGCGCAGGGTATAGGGTGACCTACGAGCAGTACTTC. The encoded protein is CASAGYRVTYEQYF.